The present T cell receptor (beta chain) was sequenced within a study of technical replicates of blood from a few donors (dated by TCRdb to about 2017). Library prep was done by the immunoSEQ multiplex PCR assay. Drawn from immuneACCESS, this table holds only the in-frame rearrangements with V and J called that TCRdb kept. Clones are partly lost; checked studies trace under half to an unresolved V gene and leave the rest unexplained. This sample holds more than 90,000 clones; almost 96% were observed only once. The ten largest make up over 0.2% of the sample. This clone was seen a single time. Its antigen has not been determined. Base qualities are not at hand, and no much larger clone is one base apart. The sequencing input was T cells isolated from PBMCs. The sequence derives from a human donor in good health.

CDR3 loop: CASSQLGRRLYEQYF. The nucleotide sequence is given as TGCGCCAGCAGCCAACTGGGAAGGAGGCTCTACGAGCAGTACTTC. The V and J genes are TRBV4-1 and TRBJ2-7, with a tentative D gene TRBD2 over 5 matching bases. From the germline V gene, CDR1 is MGHRA and CDR2 is YSYEKL. Cut back by 2 bases and 3 bases, the V and J ends lie 14 bases apart. Including cysteine and phenylalanine, the CDR3 has 15 amino acids. Kept here is only the CDR3 DNA, which spans 45 bases and is read in frame from base 1.